A single sample is the source of the 28 T cell receptor beta chains below, sequenced in a study of OX40 agonist ivuxolimab in advanced cancers. Generated by immunoSEQ multiplex PCR, the TCRdb table keeps only in-frame clones and is missing some. The repertoire holds about 50,000 clones, with roughly 86% as singletons. Here the sequenced sample was CD4+ or CD8+ T cells sorted from blood, taken in a trial of the OX40 agonist ivuxolimab. These receptors came from an adult with an advanced solid tumor such as melanoma, head and neck, liver or kidney cancer.

This clone has a single count. The chain combines TRBV11-2 with TRBJ2-1; 7 positions match TRBD1. This CDR3 has 16 residues. Germline CDR1 and CDR2: SGHAT and FQNNGV. V trimming: 4 bases; J trimming: 3 bases; junction bases outside the gene matches: 9. The CDR3 nucleotides are TGTGCCAGCAGCTCAGGGACAGATTTTTTCTACAATGAGCAGTTCTTC. Its translation: CASSSGTDFFYNEQFF. Looking up the rest from reference TRBV11-2 and TRBJ2-1 gives the full variable domain: EAGVAQSPRYKIIEKRQSVAFWCNPISGHATLYWYQQILGQGPKLLIQFQNNGVVDDSQLPKDRFSAERLKGVDSTLKIQPAKLEDSAVYLCASSSGTDFFYNEQFFGPGTRLTVL.

The chain links TRBV15 to TRBJ2-3; 10 bases fit TRBD2. The CDR3 has 17 residues. The germline V gene has CDR1 LNHNV and CDR2 YYDKDF (reference sequence). The V gene end was trimmed by 3 bases and the J gene end by 5 bases; junction bases not matched to a gene: 11. In nucleotides, the CDR3 is TGTGCCACCAGCAGGCCACAGCGGGAGGGCGGGCAAGATACGCAGTATTTT. This gives the protein CATSRPQREGGQDTQYF. Together with reference TRBV15 and TRBJ2-3, the CDR3 gives the full variable domain: DAMVIQNPRYQVTQFGKPVTLSCSQTLNHNVMYWYQQKSSQAPKLLFHYYDKDFNNEADTPDNFQSRRPNTSFCFLDIRSPGLGDTAMYLCATSRPQREGGQDTQYFGPGTRLTVL.

The chain joins TRBV7-8 to TRBJ2-5; D remains ambiguous. CDR3 length equals 14 residues. Germline V gives CDR1 SGHVS, CDR2 FQNEAQ. V was trimmed by 1 base and J by 0 bases, leaving 6 bases between them. For the CDR3, the DNA is TGTGCCAGCAGCTTAGAATCGTACCAAGAGACCCAGTACTTC. Amino acid sequence: CASSLESYQETQYF.

This chain connects TRBV15 to TRBJ1-2; D remains ambiguous. The CDR3 contains 13 residues. The germline V and J ends were trimmed by 3 bases and 2 bases, with 7 bases remaining between them. CDR1 LNHNV and CDR2 YYDKDF come from the germline V gene (reference sequence). The CDR3 coding sequence is TGTGCCACCAGCAGGGAATACAACTATGGCTACACCTTC. Translating gives CATSREYNYGYTF.

The chain is built from TRBV7-8 and TRBJ2-7, with 11 bases matching TRBD2. Germline V gives CDR1 SGHVS, CDR2 FQNEAQ. The ends lost 2 bases at V and 4 bases at J; junction bases unmatched: 4. The CDR3 has 15 amino acids. The CDR3 spells CASSLKLAGVYEQYF. For the CDR3, the DNA is TGTGCCAGCAGCTTAAAACTAGCGGGAGTGTACGAGCAGTACTTC.

The genes are TRBV13 and TRBJ2-2, with 10 bases aligning to TRBD1. CDR3 length: 16 amino acids. Trimming removed 4 bases from V and 2 bases from J; junction bases left unmatched: 4. Germline CDR1 and CDR2: PRHDT and FYEKMQ (reference sequence). The CDR3 nucleotides are TGTGCCAGCAGCTCCGACAGGGGGCGTAACACCGGGGAGCTGTTTTTT. It codes for CASSSDRGRNTGELFF.

This clone turned up a few times. The V and J genes are TRBV11-2 and TRBJ2-7; 8 nucleotides agree with TRBD2. This CDR3 has 13 residues. V trimming: 3 bases; J trimming: 5 bases; junction bases outside the gene matches: 3. Looked up from germline, CDR1 is SGHAT and CDR2 is FQNNGV. The CDR3 DNA follows: TGTGCCAGCAGCTTGGAACTAGCGGACGAGCAGTACTTC. It yields the protein CASSLELADEQYF.

In its sample, this clone was seen once. The chain links TRBV7-9 to TRBJ1-3; D gene ambiguous. From germline, CDR1 is SEHNR and CDR2 FQNEAQ (reference sequence). The CDR3 is made up of 13 amino acids. Trimming left V 2 bases short and J 7 bases short, with 9 bases between. The CDR3 coding sequence is TGTGCCAGCAGCTTACCAGGTTCCAACACCATATATTTT. It encodes CASSLPGSNTIYF.

This chain joins TRBV5-6 and TRBJ2-1; D not resolved. This CDR3 spans 13 amino acids. Germline loops: CDR1 SGHDT, CDR2 YYEEEE. Trimming shortened V by 1 base and J by 4 bases, and 6 bases separated the two germline ends. The DNA for the CDR3 is TGTGCCAGCAGCTTGTCGGTTTACAATGAGCAGTTCTTC. The encoded protein is CASSLSVYNEQFF.

A few counts support this clone. V is TRBV29-1 and J is TRBJ1-1, with 8 positions matching TRBD1. CDR1 and CDR2 (germline): SQVTM, ANQGSEA. V lost 7 bases and J lost 6; bases outside the gene matches: 1. The length of the CDR3 is 10 residues. The CDR3: CSAQGAEAFF. The DNA for the CDR3 is TGCAGCGCACAGGGGGCTGAAGCTTTCTTT. The full variable domain, completed using reference TRBV29-1 and TRBJ1-1, is SAVISQKPSRDICQRGTSLTIQCQVDSQVTMMFWYRQQPGQSLTLIATANQGSEATYESGFVIDKFPISRPNLTFSTLTVSNMSPEDSSIYLCSAQGAEAFFGQGTRLTVV.

This rearrangement joins TRBV15 to TRBJ2-6, with a weak D call TRBD2 (6 bases). This CDR3 has 18 residues. V gave up 0 bases and J gave up 1 base, with 13 bases separating them. Germline V CDR1 and CDR2: LNHNV, YYDKDF (reference sequence). The DNA for the CDR3 is TGTGCCACCAGCAGAGATGGGAGGTTGAGGTCTGGGGCCAACGTCCTGACTTTC. Translated, it gives CATSRDGRLRSGANVLTF.

V usage is TRBV13 and J usage is TRBJ2-3; perhaps TRBD1 as D (6 bases). CDR1 is PRHDT, CDR2 FYEKMQ, per germline (reference sequence). V was cut by 2 bases and J by 6 bases, with 12 bases left in between. This CDR3 is 14 amino acids long. As DNA, the CDR3 is TGTGCCAGCAGCTTATCGGGTGGGGGCGATACGCAGTATTTT. Its translation is CASSLSGGGDTQYF.

The chain joins TRBV11-2 to TRBJ2-7; 12 bases align to TRBD2. V lost 1 base to trimming and J lost 2 bases; unmatched junction nucleotides: 6. From germline, CDR1 is SGHAT and CDR2 FQNNGV. The CDR3 sequence is 17 residues long. The CDR3: CASSLAWTSGEPYEQYF. The CDR3 coding sequence is TGTGCCAGCAGCTTAGCATGGACTAGCGGGGAGCCCTACGAGCAGTACTTC.

Only a few counts were recorded for this clone. V usage is TRBV19 and J usage is TRBJ2-7, with D unclear. In germline, CDR1 is LNHDA, CDR2 SQIVND (reference sequence). The germline V and J ends were trimmed by 10 bases and 5 bases, with 12 bases remaining between them. CDR3 size: 11 residues. DNA of the CDR3: TGTGCCACCGCCGGTTCGAACGAGCAGTACTTC. This codes for CATAGSNEQYF.

This sequence joins TRBV9 and TRBJ2-2; 9 nucleotides match TRBD1. Germline V gene lookup returns CDR1 SGDLS and CDR2 YYNGEE. The ends lost 3 bases at V and 5 bases at J; junction bases unmatched: 5. The CDR3 has 15 residues. The CDR3 DNA reads as TGTGCCAGCAGCGCCCGGGACAGGGTGACCGGGGAGCTGTTTTTT. Its protein is CASSARDRVTGELFF.

This clone turned up a few times. J is TRBJ2-7 and V is TRBV25-1, with a tentative D call TRBD1 (6 bases). The ends were cut back, 7 bases at V and 2 bases at J, with 6 bases in the middle. Germline V gene lookup returns CDR1 MGHDK and CDR2 SYGVNS. There are 11 residues in the CDR3. CDR3 sequence (DNA): TGTGCCAGCACAGGGGCCTACGAGCAGTACTTC. This encodes CASTGAYEQYF.

J is TRBJ2-7 and V is TRBV19; 9 bases are a match to TRBD1. The germline gives CDR1 LNHDA, CDR2 SQIVND (reference sequence). This CDR3 is built from 15 residues. V was clipped by 5 bases and J by 3 bases; unmatched bases: 8. The CDR3: CASSSGTGPGYEQYF. The CDR3 region has the DNA TGTGCCAGTAGTTCGGGGACAGGGCCCGGCTACGAGCAGTACTTC.

The rearrangement joins TRBV4-1 to TRBJ2-3; D remains unclear. The germline V gene has CDR1 MGHRA and CDR2 YSYEKL. V was pared by 3 bases and J by 0 bases, with 13 bases between. This CDR3 region has 16 residues. The CDR3 is CASSQLTRPSTDTQYF. CDR3 nucleotides: TGCGCCAGCAGCCAGCTGACTCGCCCTAGCACAGATACGCAGTATTTT.

The V and J genes are TRBV6-5 and TRBJ1-3, with a possible D match to TRBD1 (5 bases). CDR1 is MNHEY and CDR2 is SVGAGI in the germline V gene. V was trimmed by 6 bases and J by 0 bases, leaving 12 bases between them. The length of the CDR3 is 15 residues. In DNA, the CDR3 is TGTGCCAGCAGACCAGGACAAAGCTCTGGAAACACCATATATTTT. Translating it yields CASRPGQSSGNTIYF.

The V call is TRBV5-1, the J call TRBJ2-1; 15 nucleotides match TRBD2. This CDR3 has 16 residues. Trimming cost V 3 bases and J 7 bases; bases outside gene matches: 5. Germline values: CDR1 SGHRS, CDR2 YFSETQ. CDR3 DNA: TGCGCCAGCAGCTGGACTAGCGGGAGGGAGTTGAATGAGCAGTTCTTC. Protein product: CASSWTSGRELNEQFF.

The chain combines TRBV2 with TRBJ2-3; D possibly corresponds to TRBD2 (6 bases). The ends were cut back, 9 bases at V and 0 bases at J, with 13 bases in the middle. There are 14 residues in the CDR3. Germline CDR1 reads SNHLY; CDR2 reads FYNNEI. The CDR3 DNA reads TGTGCCAGACTACGGGGGACTAGCACAGATACGCAGTATTTT. Its translation is CARLRGTSTDTQYF.

The CDR3, as DNA: TGTGCCAGCACCACCGCCGGGGGCAATGAGCAGTTCTTC. Translated, it gives CASTTAGGNEQFF. The J gene is TRBJ2-1, the V gene TRBV27, with D possibly matching TRBD2 (6 bases). Between the trimmed V and J ends, which lost 7 bases and 6 bases, there was a span of 13 bases. The length of the CDR3 is 13 residues. Germline V gene lookup returns CDR1 MNHEY and CDR2 SMNVEV (reference sequence).

J is TRBJ2-5 and V is TRBV19; the D gene is possibly TRBD2 (5 bases). The DNA end favors TRBJ2-7, so the J call may be wrong. Germline-derived CDR1 and CDR2 are LNHDA and SQIVND (reference sequence). The CDR3 is 15 amino acids. CDR3 amino acids: CASSIGLAPNYEQYF. CDR3 DNA: TGTGCCAGTAGTATTGGGCTAGCACCTAACTACGAGCAGTACTTC.

V and J are TRBV27 and TRBJ2-1; no firm D call. V gave up 6 bases and J gave up 5 bases, with 20 bases separating them. The length of the CDR3 is 16 residues. In germline, CDR1 is MNHEY, CDR2 SMNVEV (reference sequence). The CDR3 DNA follows: TGTGCCAGCAGGCCCTTGCGACGAATGAAGGACAATGAGCAGTTCTTC. This gives the protein CASRPLRRMKDNEQFF.

V usage is TRBV5-1 and J usage is TRBJ2-1; D is undetermined. V was shortened by 2 bases and J by 8 bases, with 11 bases between the two germline ends. The CDR3 is 13 residues long. Germline CDR1 reads SGHRS; CDR2 reads YFSETQ. The CDR3 nucleotides read TGCGCCAGCAGCTTCTTACCTTTCGATGAGCAGTTCTTC. Encoded protein: CASSFLPFDEQFF.

The chain uses TRBV6-5 and TRBJ2-1; possible D gene TRBD2, 5 bases. V lost 6 bases, J lost 10 bases, and 16 bases lay in between. The germline gives CDR1 MNHEY, CDR2 SVGAGI. The CDR3 is 13 amino acids. The CDR3 DNA is TGTGCCAGCAGCTATGGCCTCGGGGAGGAGCAGTTCTTC. This codes for CASSYGLGEEQFF.

V is TRBV27 and J is TRBJ1-2; D call uncertain. Per germline, CDR1 MNHEY and CDR2 SMNVEV (reference sequence). This CDR3 comprises 13 residues. Trimming cost V 2 bases and J 1 base, with 5 bases left between them. The CDR3 sequence is CASSLGFNYGYTF. As DNA, the CDR3 is TGTGCCAGCAGTTTAGGGTTTAACTATGGCTACACCTTC.

The chain couples TRBV5-4 to TRBJ2-7, with 7 nucleotides matching TRBD2. The CDR3 extends over 13 amino acids. Germline V gene sequence: CDR1 SGHNT, CDR2 YYREEE (reference sequence). V lost 8 bases to trimming and J lost 1 base; unmatched junction nucleotides: 6. The CDR3 nucleotides are TGTGCCAGTTCAGCGGGGCGGTCCTACGAGCAGTACTTC. Translated: CASSAGRSYEQYF.